A selection of T cell receptor beta chains follows, all from one sample in a study of CD8 T cells in ankylosing spondylitis. TCRdb independently ran MiXCR on the 5' RACE reads; one entry per CDR3 protein. The data hold around 150,000 distinct CDR3 sequences, with just under 7.5% observed a single time. Sequencing used blood, either unsorted or a sorted T cell fraction (not recorded which). The receptors were sampled from a female donor with ankylosing spondylitis or in good health (not recorded which). CDR3s include the opening cysteine and the closing phenylalanine or tryptophan. A clone size is listed for some rows: how often the clone was seen (once, few, many), or a class if it is expanded.

CDR3aa	v_gene	j_gene	abundance
CASSYSTGSSYNEQFF	TRBV6-2/TRBV6-3	TRBJ2-1	NA
CSARGEGEAFF	TRBV20-1	TRBJ1-1	many
CASAPSPGNTIYF	TRBV7-3	TRBJ1-3	many
CASSVGGQGSFYEQYF	TRBV9	TRBJ2-7	many
CASTGGLNTGELFF	TRBV6-1	TRBJ2-2	many
CASSPRTGRQEKLFF	TRBV27	TRBJ1-4	many
CASSPGTQKLEQFF	TRBV12-3/TRBV12-4	TRBJ2-1	many
CASSQEGGVRTDTQYF	TRBV4-2	TRBJ2-3	many
CASSPVRYNEQFF	TRBV18	TRBJ2-1	NA
CASSSAGLESEAFF	TRBV6-5	TRBJ1-1	many
CAWSVLLNTGELFF	TRBV30	TRBJ2-2	NA
CASSLVLGGHGYEQYF	TRBV7-2	TRBJ2-7	many
CSVDQGPNTEAFF	TRBV29-1	TRBJ1-1	NA
CASRRQGGTGELFF	TRBV12-3/TRBV12-4	TRBJ2-2	many
CASSALVGGQPYEQYF	TRBV11-3	TRBJ2-7	NA
CASSLGGGFEAFF	TRBV12-3/TRBV12-4	TRBJ1-1	few
CAWSVGGQLYEQYF	TRBV30	TRBJ2-7	many
CASSLCDRGSPLHF	TRBV7-4	TRBJ1-6	many
CASSCSLPEYNEQFF	TRBV6-5	TRBJ2-1	NA
CASSSTSGGRRADTQYF	TRBV5-1	TRBJ2-3	many
CASSVGTRGETQYF	TRBV9	TRBJ2-5	many
CASTRQGAGNTIYF	TRBV19	TRBJ1-3	many
CASSHRLDGETQYF	TRBV3-1	TRBJ2-5	few
CASSSGPERGNTEAFF	TRBV7-3	TRBJ1-1	many
CASSAPGGVSNQPQHF	TRBV6-1	TRBJ1-5	many
CASSQRDRGDEQYF	TRBV3-1	TRBJ2-7	NA
CASSGTRGYEQYF	TRBV6-1	TRBJ2-7	few
CASSPPGVPGEQYF	TRBV28	TRBJ2-7	many
CATSEWGTGELFF	TRBV24-1	TRBJ2-2	many
CASSYDTNYGYTF	TRBV7-2	TRBJ1-2	few
CASSLYTGASNQPQHF	TRBV5-5	TRBJ1-5	many
CASSPGDRGRGEKLFF	TRBV12-3/TRBV12-4	TRBJ1-4	many
CASSQNRARDSPLHF	TRBV5-1	TRBJ1-6	many
CSAKRGHMNTEAFF	TRBV20-1	TRBJ1-1	few
CSARTGAETQYF	TRBV20-1	TRBJ2-5	many
CASSPTPGGGHQPQHF	TRBV28	TRBJ1-5	many
CASSPGQGDQPQHF	TRBV5-1	TRBJ1-5	many
CATADYSNQPQHF	TRBV6-2/TRBV6-3	TRBJ1-5	many
CASSQLPGQIHF	TRBV4-2	TRBJ1-5	many
CASSQDIGWDSYNEQFF	TRBV3-1	TRBJ2-1	many
CASSLGHTNQPQHF	TRBV12-3/TRBV12-4	TRBJ1-5	many
CSVTAVSGNTIYF	TRBV29-1	TRBJ1-3	NA
CASSLQGTGELFF	TRBV12-3/TRBV12-4	TRBJ2-2	many
CASSVGDGFTGELFF	TRBV9	TRBJ2-2	many
CSARDLGAGDYGYTF	TRBV20-1	TRBJ1-2	many
CTSSLNSLGYTF	TRBV7-8	TRBJ1-2	NA
CASRGRGDTQYF	TRBV6-4	TRBJ2-3	many
CASSPTSGVYNEQFF	TRBV12-3/TRBV12-4	TRBJ2-1	many
CASSLPTKNEQFF	TRBV7-2	TRBJ2-1	many
CSAPDRVSSPLHF	TRBV20-1	TRBJ1-6	many
CASSLRNNGELFF	TRBV12-3/TRBV12-4	TRBJ2-2	many
CASSLFSGIGGYTF	TRBV7-2	TRBJ1-2	many
CSATGQRIYEQYF	TRBV20-1	TRBJ2-7	many
CASSLTMGGGEQFF	TRBV3-1	TRBJ2-1	many